The 28 T cell receptor beta chains below come from one sample, sequenced in a study of blood T cell repertoires in COVID-19. Profiled with immunoSEQ multiplex PCR; TCRdb holds only in-frame clones, not every one. Seen here are roughly 110,000 clones, 86% observed once, and the top ten hold roughly 4%. Sequenced material: peripheral blood. These receptors all stem from a man aged 40-50 years with acute or convalescent COVID-19.

This chain joins TRBV5-1 and TRBJ1-2, with D unclear. Trimming took 4 bases from V and 0 from J, leaving 10 bases between them. Germline V gene sequence: CDR1 SGHRS, CDR2 YFSETQ. This CDR3 contains 14 residues. Here the CDR3 DNA reads TGCGCCAGCAGCCTGGACGGGACTAACTATGGCTACACCTTC. Translated: CASSLDGTNYGYTF.

The chain is built from TRBV13 and TRBJ1-3, with a weak D call TRBD1 (5 bases). The CDR3 is 14 residues long. Germline lookup yields CDR1 PRHDT and CDR2 FYEKMQ (reference sequence). The ends were cut back, 3 bases at V and 0 bases at J, with 6 bases in the middle. CDR3 sequence (DNA): TGTGCCAGCAGCTTCGGGGGCTCTGGAAACACCATATATTTT. Translation gives CASSFGGSGNTIYF.

V gene TRBV7-9 combines with J gene TRBJ2-4; TRBD1 might be the D (5 bases). Trimming took off 5 bases at V and 0 bases at J, with 11 bases between the two ends. The CDR3 is 15 amino acids. Germline lookup yields CDR1 SEHNR and CDR2 FQNEAQ (reference sequence). The CDR3 is CASSQTEIAKNIQYF. The CDR3 DNA reads TGTGCCAGCAGCCAGACAGAGATAGCCAAAAACATTCAGTACTTC. The whole variable domain, filled in from reference TRBV7-9 and TRBJ2-4, reads DTGVSQNPRHKITKRGQNVTFRCDPISEHNRLYWYRQTLGQGPEFLTYFQNEAQLEKSRLLSDRFSAERPKGSFSTLEIQRTEQGDSAMYLCASSQTEIAKNIQYFGAGTRLSVL.

The chain has TRBV5-1 and TRBJ2-7; D ambiguous. The CDR3 runs to 13 residues. With 0 bases removed from V and 0 bases from J, the gap between germline ends came to 4 bases. Germline V CDR1 and CDR2: SGHRS, YFSETQ. The CDR3 DNA sequence: TGCGCCAGCAGCTTGGGCAGCTCCTACGAGCAGTACTTC. As protein: CASSLGSSYEQYF.

This clone was seen only once. This rearrangement joins TRBV12-3 or TRBV12-4 to TRBJ1-2; no definite D call. The CDR3 is 12 amino acids. Trimming removed 3 bases at V and 6 bases at J, with 8 bases between. The CDR3 region is CASSFSLNGYTF. The CDR3 DNA sequence: TGTGCCAGCAGTTTCAGTTTGAATGGCTACACCTTC.

This sequence joins TRBV9 and TRBJ1-3; D remains ambiguous. Germline CDR1 SGDLS, CDR2 YYNGEE. The CDR3 contains 15 residues. The germline V and J ends were trimmed by 1 base and 2 bases, with 10 bases remaining between them. CDR3 amino acids: CASSVIPAAGNTIYF. In nucleotides, the CDR3 is TGTGCCAGCAGCGTAATTCCGGCGGCTGGAAACACCATATATTTT.

The chain joins TRBV5-6 to TRBJ1-1; D is perhaps TRBD1 (6 bases). The CDR3 sequence is 16 residues long. The V gene's germline CDR1 is SGHDT and CDR2 YYEEEE. V was clipped by 1 base and J by 3 bases, with 16 bases between them. CDR3 protein: CASSLNQGWQDTEAFF. CDR3 nucleotides: TGTGCCAGCAGCTTGAATCAGGGGTGGCAGGACACTGAAGCTTTCTTT. Full variable domain (outside the CDR3, taken from reference TRBV5-6 and TRBJ1-1): DAGVTQSPTHLIKTRGQQVTLRCSPKSGHDTVSWYQQALGQGPQFIFQYYEEEERQRGNFPDRFSGHQFPNYSSELNVNALLLGDSALYLCASSLNQGWQDTEAFFGQGTRLTVV.

A few counts support this clone. The chain combines TRBV11-3 with TRBJ1-1; 12 bases agree with TRBD1. CDR3 size: 15 residues. Germline V gene data show CDR1 as SGHNT and CDR2 as YENEEA. V lost 4 bases to trimming and J lost 3 bases; unmatched junction nucleotides: 3. CDR3 DNA sequence: TGTGCCAGCAGCTCAGGGACAGGGGGCTACACTGAAGCTTTCTTT. It is translated as CASSSGTGGYTEAFF.

The chain recombines TRBV7-9 with TRBJ1-6, with 7 bases fitting TRBD1. The germline V gene encodes CDR1 SEHNR and CDR2 FQNEAQ (reference sequence). The length of the CDR3 is 14 residues. The ends lost 8 bases at V and 5 bases at J; junction bases unmatched: 6. CDR3 sequence: CASVITGDNSPLHF. The CDR3 coding sequence is TGTGCCAGCGTCATAACAGGGGATAATTCACCCCTCCACTTT.

V gene TRBV24-1 combines with J gene TRBJ2-3; TRBD2 matches at 12 bases. The CDR3 sequence is 17 residues long. Germline CDR1 and CDR2: KGHDR and SFDVKD. V shed 3 bases, J shed 5 bases, and the junction held 8 bases outside the gene matches. CDR3 sequence: CATSDPTSGSSGDTQYF. The DNA for the CDR3 is TGTGCCACCAGTGATCCGACTAGCGGGAGTTCGGGAGATACGCAGTATTTT.

The J gene is TRBJ1-2, the V gene TRBV30, with a tentative D call TRBD1 (5 bases). Trimming shortened V by 3 bases and J by 3 bases, and 5 bases separated the two germline ends. The CDR3 extends over 11 amino acids. CDR1 is GTSNPN and CDR2 is SVGIG in the germline V gene (reference sequence). The CDR3 sequence is CAWRGDYGYTF. CDR3 bases: TGTGCCTGGAGAGGGGACTATGGCTACACCTTC.

The chain is built from TRBV7-2 and TRBJ2-5; D not resolved. The CDR3 runs 15 residues. V shed 1 base and J shed 1 base, with 10 bases lying between them. Germline V lookup: CDR1 SGHTA, CDR2 FQGNSA. The CDR3 protein is CASSLVSGPQETQYF. CDR3 bases: TGTGCCAGCAGCTTAGTGTCTGGGCCCCAAGAGACCCAGTACTTC.

The chain links TRBV27 to TRBJ1-2, with a weak D call TRBD1 (6 bases). Germline-derived CDR1 and CDR2 are MNHEY and SMNVEV (reference sequence). Trimming stripped 3 bases from V and 4 bases from J, with 12 bases between. This CDR3 contains 14 residues. CDR3 nucleotide sequence: TGTGCCAGCAGTTTCTCACAGGGCCCCTATGGCTACACCTTC. As protein: CASSFSQGPYGYTF.

The V and J genes are TRBV29-1 and TRBJ1-1; tentatively, D is TRBD1 (6 bases). This CDR3 has 13 amino acids. CDR1 and CDR2 from the germline V gene are SQVTM and ANQGSEA. V gave up 4 bases and J gave up 4 bases, with 13 bases separating them. CDR3: CSVGQALGTEAFF. The CDR3 DNA reads as TGCAGCGTTGGACAGGCCTTAGGCACTGAAGCTTTCTTT.

This chain connects TRBV6-6 to TRBJ1-2; 10 nucleotides line up with TRBD1. The V and J ends lost 6 bases and 10 bases, in that order; junction bases with no gene match: 8. CDR3 size: 13 residues. Germline loops: CDR1 MNHNY, CDR2 SVGAGI (reference sequence). CDR3 in DNA: TGTGCCAGCAGCTACGGGACAGGGGCCAACTACACCTTC. Its protein is CASSYGTGANYTF.

The chain combines TRBV10-1 with TRBJ2-2; a possible D gene is TRBD2 (5 bases). The CDR3 loop spans 12 amino acids. Trimming took 5 bases from V and 6 from J, leaving 7 bases between them. In germline, CDR1 is WNHNN, CDR2 SYGVQD (reference sequence). This CDR3 is CASSRRSGELFF. CDR3 sequence (DNA): TGCGCCAGCAGTCGGAGGTCCGGGGAGCTGTTTTTT.

This chain links TRBV18 with TRBJ1-2; D gene uncertain. The CDR3 covers 15 residues. Trimming removed 0 bases at V and 0 bases at J, with 8 bases between. The germline CDR1 and CDR2 sequences are KGHSH and LQKENI. The CDR3 nucleotides are TGTGCCAGCTCACCACCGGAGATATCTAACTATGGCTACACCTTC. Its protein product is CASSPPEISNYGYTF.

V and J are TRBV9 and TRBJ1-2; perhaps TRBD1 as D (6 bases). Trimming cost V 3 bases and J 6 bases, with 30 bases left between them. Looked up from germline, CDR1 is SGDLS and CDR2 is YYNGEE. The CDR3 contains 19 residues. The CDR3 region has the DNA TGTGCCAGCAGCGCCCCAAGATTGTGGGGGGGCGATCGGTTGCATGGCTACACCTTC. As protein: CASSAPRLWGGDRLHGYTF.

This clone appeared a few times. CDR3 nucleotides: TGTGCCAGCAGCTCGGTTCTCTCTGGAAACACCATATATTTT. Its protein is CASSSVLSGNTIYF. This rearrangement joins TRBV7-9 to TRBJ1-3, with D unclear. Trimming cost V 4 bases and J 0 bases, with 7 bases left between them. The CDR3 is made up of 14 amino acids. Germline V lookup: CDR1 SEHNR, CDR2 FQNEAQ (reference sequence).

V is TRBV19 and J is TRBJ1-1; D is perhaps TRBD1 (6 bases). This CDR3 region has 14 residues. Germline V gene data show CDR1 as LNHDA and CDR2 as SQIVND (reference sequence). V was cut by 7 bases and J by 6 bases, with 18 bases left in between. The CDR3 nucleotides are TGTGCCAGTACTTATGGACAGTCAAATTCTGAAGCTTTCTTT. This translates into CASTYGQSNSEAFF.

V and J are TRBV7-2 and TRBJ2-7; the D gene is possibly TRBD2 (6 bases). V was pared by 2 bases and J by 2 bases, with 19 bases between. The CDR3 length is 17 residues. Per the germline V gene, CDR1 is SGHTA and CDR2 is FQGNSA. For the CDR3, the DNA is TGTGCCAGCAGCTTAAGGGAACCAAGCGCGGGGCCCTACGAGCAGTACTTC. Translated, it gives CASSLREPSAGPYEQYF.

The chain couples TRBV11-2 to TRBJ2-1, with 9 positions matching TRBD2. Germline assignment: CDR1 SGHAT and CDR2 FQNNGV. V shed 5 bases, J shed 2 bases, and the junction held 7 bases outside the gene matches. The CDR3 contains 16 residues. The CDR3 sequence is CASSPRGGRAYNEQFF. Written as DNA, the CDR3 is TGTGCCAGCAGCCCCCGGGGCGGGAGGGCCTACAATGAGCAGTTCTTC.

This clone was seen more than once but under ten times. V usage is TRBV6-5 and J usage is TRBJ2-1; 11 nucleotides match TRBD1. Germline V gives CDR1 MNHEY, CDR2 SVGAGI. V dropped 7 bases and J dropped 7; count of bases not matched to a gene: 9. The CDR3 has 15 residues. CDR3 sequence: CASTKDRGLWNEQFF. CDR3 sequence (DNA): TGTGCCAGCACCAAGGACAGGGGGCTCTGGAATGAGCAGTTCTTC.

This chain joins TRBV4-1 and TRBJ1-1; D is ambiguous. The V gene lost 5 bases and the J gene lost 5 bases, with 12 bases spanning the gap. Germline CDR1 and CDR2: MGHRA and YSYEKL. The length of the CDR3 is 13 residues. CDR3 bases: TGCGCCAGCAGCGCGCCGCGTCGGACTGAAGCTTTCTTT. Translated: CASSAPRRTEAFF.

This chain uses TRBV13 with TRBJ2-5, with D tentatively TRBD2 (6 bases). V shed 2 bases and J shed 4 bases, with 11 bases lying between them. The CDR3 totals 14 residues. The germline V gene has CDR1 PRHDT and CDR2 FYEKMQ (reference sequence). The CDR3 bases are TGTGCCAGCAGCTTATTAGGGCGGGGAGAGACCCAGTACTTC. Its translation: CASSLLGRGETQYF.

V is TRBV19 and J is TRBJ2-3; 7 bases are shared with TRBD2. V lost 3 bases and J lost 4; bases outside the gene matches: 4. Germline V gives CDR1 LNHDA, CDR2 SQIVND (reference sequence). CDR3 length: 14 residues. The CDR3 region is CASSIAAGADTQYF. CDR3 DNA: TGTGCCAGTAGTATTGCGGCGGGAGCAGATACGCAGTATTTT.

CDR3 nucleotides: TGCAGCGTCGGACTGGATCTCTCTGGAAACACCATATATTTT. Amino acids: CSVGLDLSGNTIYF. The rearrangement joins TRBV29-1 to TRBJ1-3; D unresolved. This CDR3 has 14 amino acids. Germline V gene lookup returns CDR1 SQVTM and CDR2 ANQGSEA. The ends were cut back, 6 bases at V and 0 bases at J, with 12 bases in the middle.

The chain employs TRBV5-4 and TRBJ2-3, with D tentatively TRBD2 (6 bases). The CDR3 is 14 residues long. V was shortened by 8 bases and J by 4 bases, with 17 bases between the two germline ends. The germline V gene has CDR1 SGHNT and CDR2 YYREEE (reference sequence). Written as DNA, the CDR3 is TGTGCCAGTAAAAAGGGAGGATCAGCAGATACGCAGTATTTT. Translation: CASKKGGSADTQYF.